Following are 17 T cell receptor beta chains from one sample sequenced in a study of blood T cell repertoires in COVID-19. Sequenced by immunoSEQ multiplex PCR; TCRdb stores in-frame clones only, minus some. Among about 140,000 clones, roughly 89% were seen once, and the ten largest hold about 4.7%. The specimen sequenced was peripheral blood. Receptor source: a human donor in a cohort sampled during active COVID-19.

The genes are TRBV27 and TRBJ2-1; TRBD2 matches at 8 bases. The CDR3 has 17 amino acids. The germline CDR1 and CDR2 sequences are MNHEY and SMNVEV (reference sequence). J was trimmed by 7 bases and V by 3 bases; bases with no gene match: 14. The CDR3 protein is CASSFAFGGGLVNEQFF. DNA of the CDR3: TGTGCCAGCAGTTTCGCTTTCGGCGGGGGGCTCGTAAATGAGCAGTTCTTC.

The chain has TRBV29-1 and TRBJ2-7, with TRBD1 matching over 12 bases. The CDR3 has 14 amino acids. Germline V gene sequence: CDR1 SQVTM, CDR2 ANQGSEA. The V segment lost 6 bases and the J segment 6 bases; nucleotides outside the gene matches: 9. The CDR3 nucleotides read TGCAGCGTCGGGGGACAGGGGGCGTCTTCCGAGCAGTACTTC. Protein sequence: CSVGGQGASSEQYF.

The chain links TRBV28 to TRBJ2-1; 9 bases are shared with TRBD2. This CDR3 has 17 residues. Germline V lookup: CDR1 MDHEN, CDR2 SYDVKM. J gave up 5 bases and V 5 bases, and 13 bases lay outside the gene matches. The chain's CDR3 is CASSQIAGEMEDNEQFF. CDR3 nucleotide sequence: TGTGCCAGCAGTCAGATAGCGGGAGAGATGGAAGACAATGAGCAGTTCTTC.

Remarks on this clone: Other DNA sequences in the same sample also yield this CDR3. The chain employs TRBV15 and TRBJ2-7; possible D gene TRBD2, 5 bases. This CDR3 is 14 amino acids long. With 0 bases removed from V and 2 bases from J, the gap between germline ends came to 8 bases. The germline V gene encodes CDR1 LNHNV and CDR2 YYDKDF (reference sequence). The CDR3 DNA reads TGTGCCACCAGCAGAGATCGGGGTCCCTACGAGCAGTACTTC. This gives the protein CATSRDRGPYEQYF.

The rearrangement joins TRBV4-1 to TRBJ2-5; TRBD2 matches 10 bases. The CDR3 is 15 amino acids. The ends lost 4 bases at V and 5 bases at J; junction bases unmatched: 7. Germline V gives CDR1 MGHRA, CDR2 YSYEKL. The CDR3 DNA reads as TGCGCCAGCAGCCGACCCGGGACTAGCGATGAGACCCAGTACTTC. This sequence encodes CASSRPGTSDETQYF.

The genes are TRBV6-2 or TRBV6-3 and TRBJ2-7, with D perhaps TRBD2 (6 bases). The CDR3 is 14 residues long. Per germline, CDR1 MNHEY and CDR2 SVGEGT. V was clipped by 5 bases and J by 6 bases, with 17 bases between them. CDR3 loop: CASSTGLPPGEQYF. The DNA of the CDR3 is TGTGCCAGCAGTACGGGACTCCCGCCGGGCGAGCAGTACTTC.

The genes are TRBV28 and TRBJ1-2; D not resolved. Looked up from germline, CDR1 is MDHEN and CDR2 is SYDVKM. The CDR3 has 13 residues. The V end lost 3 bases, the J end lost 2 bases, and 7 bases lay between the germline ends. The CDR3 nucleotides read TGTGCCAGCAGTTTGAGTGTGAACTATGGCTACACCTTC. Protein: CASSLSVNYGYTF.

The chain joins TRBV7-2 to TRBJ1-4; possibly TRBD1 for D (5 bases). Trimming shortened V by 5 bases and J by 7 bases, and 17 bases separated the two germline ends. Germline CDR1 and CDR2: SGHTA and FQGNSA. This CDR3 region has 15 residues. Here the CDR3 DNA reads TGTGCCAGCAGCAGGGGAGGCGCGTCTCGTGAAAAACTGTTTTTT. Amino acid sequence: CASSRGGASREKLFF.

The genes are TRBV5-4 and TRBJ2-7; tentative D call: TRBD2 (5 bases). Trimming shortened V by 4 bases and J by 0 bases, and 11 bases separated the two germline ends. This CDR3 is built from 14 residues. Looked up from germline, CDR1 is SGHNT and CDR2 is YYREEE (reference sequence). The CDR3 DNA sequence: TGTGCCAGCAGCCCGGGAAGACCCTCCTACGAGCAGTACTTC. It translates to CASSPGRPSYEQYF. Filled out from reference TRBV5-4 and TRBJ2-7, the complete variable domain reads ETGVTQSPTHLIKTRGQQVTLRCSSQSGHNTVSWYQQALGQGPQFIFQYYREEENGRGNFPPRFSGLQFPNYSSELNVNALELDDSALYLCASSPGRPSYEQYFGPGTRLTVT.

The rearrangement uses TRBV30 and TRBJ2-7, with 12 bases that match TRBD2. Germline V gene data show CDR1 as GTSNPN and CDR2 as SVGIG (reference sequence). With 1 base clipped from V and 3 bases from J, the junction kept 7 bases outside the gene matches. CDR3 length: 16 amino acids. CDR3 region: CAWSGASGRAVYEQYF. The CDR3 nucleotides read TGTGCCTGGAGTGGGGCTAGCGGGAGGGCCGTCTACGAGCAGTACTTC. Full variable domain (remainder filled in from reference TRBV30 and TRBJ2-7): SQTIHQWPATLVQPVGSPLSLECTVEGTSNPNLYWYRQAAGRGLQLLFYSVGIGQISSEVPQNLSASRPQDRQFILSSKKLLLSDSGFYLCAWSGASGRAVYEQYFGPGTRLTVT.

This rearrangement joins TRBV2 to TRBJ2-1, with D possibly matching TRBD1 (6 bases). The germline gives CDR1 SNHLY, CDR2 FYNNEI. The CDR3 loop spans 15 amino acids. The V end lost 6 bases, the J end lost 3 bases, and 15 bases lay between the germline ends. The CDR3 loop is CASRLGQSIYNEQFF. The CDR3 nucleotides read TGTGCCAGCAGGCTCGGACAGAGCATCTACAATGAGCAGTTCTTC.

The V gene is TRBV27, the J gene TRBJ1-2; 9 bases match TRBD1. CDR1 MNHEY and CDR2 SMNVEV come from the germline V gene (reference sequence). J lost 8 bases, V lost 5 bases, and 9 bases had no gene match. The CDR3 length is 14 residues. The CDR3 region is CASSANRGRLGYTF. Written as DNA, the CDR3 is TGTGCCAGCAGTGCAAACAGGGGGCGTTTGGGCTACACCTTC.

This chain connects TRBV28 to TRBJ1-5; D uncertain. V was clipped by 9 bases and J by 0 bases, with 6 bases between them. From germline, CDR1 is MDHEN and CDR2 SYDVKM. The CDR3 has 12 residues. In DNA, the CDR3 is TGTGCCAGTACAGATAGCAATCAGCCCCAGCATTTT. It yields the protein CASTDSNQPQHF.

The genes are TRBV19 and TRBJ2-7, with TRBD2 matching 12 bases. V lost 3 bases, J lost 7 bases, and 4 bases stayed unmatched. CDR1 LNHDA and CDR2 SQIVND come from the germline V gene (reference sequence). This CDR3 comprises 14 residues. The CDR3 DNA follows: TGTGCCAGTAGTATGGGACTAGCGGGCGGAGAGCAGTACTTC. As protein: CASSMGLAGGEQYF.

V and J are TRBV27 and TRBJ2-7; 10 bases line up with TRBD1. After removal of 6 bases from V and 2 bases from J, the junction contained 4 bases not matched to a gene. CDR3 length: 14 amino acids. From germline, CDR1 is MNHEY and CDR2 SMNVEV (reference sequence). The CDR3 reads CASRTGTGAYEQYF. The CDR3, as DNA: TGTGCCAGCAGAACCGGGACAGGGGCCTACGAGCAGTACTTC.

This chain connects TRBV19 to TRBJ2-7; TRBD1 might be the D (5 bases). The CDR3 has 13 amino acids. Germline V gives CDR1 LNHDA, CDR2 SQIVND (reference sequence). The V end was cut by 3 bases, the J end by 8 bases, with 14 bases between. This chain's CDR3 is CASSMQGSRKQYF. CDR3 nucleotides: TGTGCCAGTAGTATGCAGGGATCAAGGAAGCAGTACTTC.

The CDR3 nucleotides are TGTGCCAGCAGCCAAGTTGCGGGAGGGAGCACAGATACGCAGTATTTT. It specifies CASSQVAGGSTDTQYF. This chain links TRBV4-2 with TRBJ2-3, with 9 bases lining up with TRBD2. The junction had 2 bases not matched to a gene; V was cut back by 1 base and J by 0 bases. This CDR3 is 16 amino acids long. Germline-derived CDR1 and CDR2 are LGHNA and YNFKEQ.